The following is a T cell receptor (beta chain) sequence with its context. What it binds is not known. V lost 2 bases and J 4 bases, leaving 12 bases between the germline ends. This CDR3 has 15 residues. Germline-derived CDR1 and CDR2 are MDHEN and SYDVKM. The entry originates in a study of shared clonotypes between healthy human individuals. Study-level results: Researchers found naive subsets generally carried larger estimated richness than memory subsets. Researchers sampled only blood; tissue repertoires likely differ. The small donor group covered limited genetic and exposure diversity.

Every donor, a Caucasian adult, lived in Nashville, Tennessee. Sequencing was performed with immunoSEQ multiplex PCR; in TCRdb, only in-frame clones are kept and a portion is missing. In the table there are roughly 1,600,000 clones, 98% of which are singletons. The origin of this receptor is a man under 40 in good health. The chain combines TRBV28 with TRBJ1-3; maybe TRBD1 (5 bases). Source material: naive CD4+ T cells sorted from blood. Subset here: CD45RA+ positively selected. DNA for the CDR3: TGTGCCAGCAGTTTAGCGGGACTTTCGGGAAACACCATATATTTT. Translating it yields CASSLAGLSGNTIYF.